These 14 T cell receptor beta chains were all obtained from the same sample, sequenced in a study of T cell repertoires in cytomegalovirus infection (dated by TCRdb to about 2019). In light of the paper, this sample's treatment or condition label describes: in vitro stimulation with specific CMV peptide epitopes to enrich CMV-specific T cells. Their antigens remain unidentified. Sequencing was performed on an Illumina HiSeq 1500. Through fastp at Q25 and MiXCR, TCRdb rebuilt clones from the public reads, retaining in-frame beta chains. When rows share a CDR3 protein, they turn into one entry using the most common DNA and genes. The sample includes 70,000 or so distinct CDR3 sequences, with roughly 28% observed a single time. The ten largest account for 59% of the sample. The sample was CD8+ T cells from cultured PBMCs, taken from culture after CMV antigen stimulation. The origin of the receptors is a human donor in good health (CMV status not recorded). Some clones in this sample may be carry-over from other donors' samples.

The chain carries TRBV27 and TRBJ2-7, with a possible D match to TRBD1 (6 bases). The V gene lost 5 bases and the J gene lost 5 bases, with 10 bases spanning the gap. CDR3 length: 12 residues. Germline CDR1 reads MNHEY; CDR2 reads SMNVEV (reference sequence). The CDR3 DNA follows: TGTGCCAGCAGTAACAGGGTAGACGAGCAGTACTTC. It specifies CASSNRVDEQYF.

The rearrangement links TRBV9 to TRBJ1-1; 9 nucleotides match TRBD1. The CDR3 contains 16 residues. The J segment lost 9 bases and the V segment lost 0 bases, leaving 12 bases of the junction unmatched. Germline V lookup: CDR1 SGDLS, CDR2 YYNGEE. The CDR3 loop is CASSVADSPGQGKAFF. DNA for the CDR3: TGTGCCAGCAGCGTAGCTGACTCTCCGGGACAGGGAAAAGCTTTCTTT.

This clonotype has more than one count but fewer than ten. The V call is TRBV5-6, the J call TRBJ2-7; D is perhaps TRBD1 or TRBD2 (6 bases each). V lost 0 bases to trimming and J lost 4 bases, with 14 bases between them. Germline values: CDR1 SGHDT, CDR2 YYEEEE. CDR3 size: 15 residues. The DNA for the CDR3 is TGTGCCAGCAGCTTGGTCGTCCAGGGGACTTACGAGCAGTACTTC. This gives the protein CASSLVVQGTYEQYF. The whole variable domain, filled in from reference TRBV5-6 and TRBJ2-7, reads DAGVTQSPTHLIKTRGQQVTLRCSPKSGHDTVSWYQQALGQGPQFIFQYYEEEERQRGNFPDRFSGHQFPNYSSELNVNALLLGDSALYLCASSLVVQGTYEQYFGPGTRLTVT.

The chain is built from TRBV5-6 and TRBJ2-7; the match to TRBD2 covers 12 bases. Germline CDR1 is SGHDT and CDR2 is YYEEEE. The CDR3 runs to 16 residues. The J segment lost 4 bases and the V segment lost 4 bases, leaving 9 bases of the junction unmatched. The CDR3 sequence is CASSPGGLAGLYEQYF. In DNA, the CDR3 is TGTGCCAGCAGCCCAGGGGGACTAGCGGGCCTTTACGAGCAGTACTTC.

In its sample, this clonotype was seen many times. The chain combines TRBV7-2 with TRBJ2-7; D is perhaps TRBD1 (6 bases). Trimming stripped 2 bases from V and 2 bases from J, with 13 bases between. Per the germline V gene, CDR1 is SGHTA and CDR2 is FQGNSA. This CDR3 spans 15 amino acids. The CDR3 sequence: CASSLNRGQTYEQYF. In DNA form, the CDR3 reads TGTGCCAGCAGCTTAAATCGTGGACAGACCTACGAGCAGTACTTC.

This clonotype was detected ten times or more. This chain's CDR3 is CASSSSAASNYGYTF. The CDR3 bases are TGTGCCAGCAGTTCCTCAGCGGCATCTAACTATGGCTACACCTTC. The chain has TRBV12-3 or TRBV12-4 and TRBJ1-2; D remains unclear. Trimming left V 4 bases short and J 0 bases short, with 12 bases between. CDR3 length: 15 residues.

This clonotype was observed many times. This chain uses TRBV7-8 with TRBJ2-3; possibly TRBD2 for D (6 bases). Germline V gene data show CDR1 as SGHVS and CDR2 as FQNEAQ. V lost 3 bases and J lost 1, with 14 bases in between. The CDR3 consists of 16 residues. For the CDR3, the DNA is TGTGCCAGCAGCTTGCAAGGACCGGGGGGCACAGATACGCAGTATTTT. Encoded protein: CASSLQGPGGTDTQYF.

This clonotype was counted only a few times. The chain recombines TRBV15 with TRBJ2-3; TRBD2 might be the D (5 bases). CDR1 and CDR2 from the germline V gene are LNHNV and YYDKDF (reference sequence). The length of the CDR3 is 14 residues. The V end lost 5 bases, the J end lost 0 bases, and 9 bases lay between the germline ends. DNA for the CDR3: TGTGCCACCAGCTCGAGAGGGAGCACAGATACGCAGTATTTT. It is translated as CATSSRGSTDTQYF.

The rearrangement uses TRBV20-1 and TRBJ2-7; maybe TRBD2 (5 bases). V was clipped by 0 bases and J by 0 bases, with 15 bases between them. Germline-derived CDR1 and CDR2 are DFQATT and SNEGSKA (reference sequence). CDR3 length: 16 amino acids. CDR3 protein: CSARDSEAVSSYEQYF. CDR3 DNA sequence: TGCAGTGCTAGAGATTCGGAGGCCGTAAGCTCCTACGAGCAGTACTTC.

This clonotype was counted a few times. This chain connects TRBV12-3 or TRBV12-4 to TRBJ2-3; possibly TRBD2 for D (7 bases). The V gene lost 5 bases and the J gene lost 9 bases, with 12 bases spanning the gap. The CDR3 extends over 12 amino acids. As DNA, the CDR3 is TGTGCCAGCAGTCCCGAGGGGGGGACGCAGTATTTT. Amino acids: CASSPEGGTQYF.

This clonotype was counted many times. This chain links TRBV15 with TRBJ2-3; 8 bases agree with TRBD2. V shed 2 bases and J 6 bases; nucleotides not matched to a gene: 16. Germline values: CDR1 LNHNV, CDR2 YYDKDF (reference sequence). This CDR3 spans 18 amino acids. The CDR3 coding sequence is TGTGCCACCAGCAGAACCATCGGCGGGGGGATGGTACAGGATACGCAGTATTTT. It specifies CATSRTIGGGMVQDTQYF.

The CDR3 nucleotides are TGTGCCAGAGGATCTAGCGGCTACGAGCAGTACTTC. It codes for CARGSSGYEQYF. This rearrangement joins TRBV2 to TRBJ2-7; 7 positions agree with TRBD2. The CDR3 spans 12 residues. Losses at the gene ends were 9 bases for V and 3 bases for J; bases not matched to a gene: 5. The germline gives CDR1 SNHLY, CDR2 FYNNEI. Complete variable domain (other parts from reference TRBV2 and TRBJ2-7): EPEVTQTPSHQVTQMGQEVILRCVPISNHLYFYWYRQILGQKVEFLVSFYNNEISEKSEIFDDQFSVERPDGSNFTLKIRSTKLEDSAMYFCARGSSGYEQYFGPGTRLTVT.

This clonotype was seen a few times. The J gene is TRBJ1-1, the V gene TRBV5-5; the D gene is possibly TRBD1 (6 bases). V gave up 3 bases and J gave up 1 base, with 7 bases separating them. The CDR3 spans 13 residues. The germline gives CDR1 SGHKS, CDR2 YYEKEE (reference sequence). This CDR3 reads CASSWGPNTEAFF. The DNA for the CDR3 is TGTGCCAGCAGCTGGGGGCCGAACACTGAAGCTTTCTTT. Variable domain in full (rest from reference TRBV5-5 and TRBJ1-1): DAGVTQSPTHLIKTRGQQVTLRCSPISGHKSVSWYQQVLGQGPQFIFQYYEKEERGRGNFPDRFSARQFPNYSSELNVNALLLGDSALYLCASSWGPNTEAFFGQGTRLTVV.

The chain recombines TRBV28 with TRBJ2-7; D call uncertain. CDR1 and CDR2 (germline): MDHEN, SYDVKM. This CDR3 comprises 13 residues. The ends were cut back, 2 bases at V and 2 bases at J, with 7 bases in the middle. The CDR3 loop reads CASSLTEPYEQYF. The CDR3 DNA is TGTGCCAGCAGTTTAACAGAACCCTACGAGCAGTACTTC. Full variable domain (remainder filled in from reference TRBV28 and TRBJ2-7): DVKVTQSSRYLVKRTGEKVFLECVQDMDHENMFWYRQDPGLGLRLIYFSYDVKMKEKGDIPEGYSVSREKKERFSLILESASTNQTSMYLCASSLTEPYEQYFGPGTRLTVT.